This entry lists 23 T cell receptor beta chains sequenced from one sample in a study of blood T cell repertoires in COVID-19. Repertoires were generated with immunoSEQ multiplex PCR, while TCRdb's copy carries only in-frame clones and drops some. The sample yields approximately 93,000 clones, around 79% seen once. The sequenced sample was peripheral blood. The receptors shown here come from a woman of 80 years or more with acute or convalescent COVID-19.

The chain carries TRBV18 and TRBJ1-4; D is perhaps TRBD1 (6 bases). V was clipped by 6 bases and J by 6 bases, with 11 bases between them. Germline V CDR1 and CDR2: KGHSH, LQKENI. CDR3 length: 13 residues. CDR3: CASSRDKDEKLFF. Here the CDR3 DNA reads TGTGCCAGCTCCCGGGACAAGGATGAAAAACTGTTTTTT.

This chain connects TRBV28 to TRBJ2-7; possibly TRBD2 for D (5 bases). Trimming stripped 7 bases from V and 5 bases from J, with 21 bases between. The CDR3 has 15 residues. Germline CDR1 reads MDHEN; CDR2 reads SYDVKM. CDR3 DNA sequence: TGTGCCAGCAATGCCTTTGGAGGAAATCCGGACGAGCAGTACTTC. This sequence encodes CASNAFGGNPDEQYF. Together with reference TRBV28 and TRBJ2-7, the CDR3 gives the full variable domain: DVKVTQSSRYLVKRTGEKVFLECVQDMDHENMFWYRQDPGLGLRLIYFSYDVKMKEKGDIPEGYSVSREKKERFSLILESASTNQTSMYLCASNAFGGNPDEQYFGPGTRLTVT.

This sequence joins TRBV12-3 or TRBV12-4 and TRBJ1-1; D gene unclear. Trimming cost V 2 bases and J 5 bases, with 6 bases left between them. CDR3 length: 12 residues. This CDR3 reads CASSLSLTEAFF. The DNA of the CDR3 is TGTGCCAGCAGTTTAAGCTTGACTGAAGCTTTCTTT.

V gene TRBV6-6 combines with J gene TRBJ2-2; tentative D call: TRBD1 (5 bases). The CDR3 runs 15 residues. V lost 6 bases and J 0 bases, leaving 11 bases between the germline ends. CDR1 and CDR2 (germline): MNHNY, SVGAGI (reference sequence). The CDR3 nucleotides are TGTGCCAGCAGATCACAGGACGCGAACACCGGGGAGCTGTTTTTT. Translation: CASRSQDANTGELFF.

The CDR3 DNA follows: TGTGCCAGCTCACCACTGAGTCAAGAGACCCAGTACTTC. This encodes CASSPLSQETQYF. The gene calls are TRBV18 and TRBJ2-5, with D uncertain. CDR3 length: 13 residues. The V and J ends lost 1 base and 2 bases respectively, with 5 bases between them. CDR1 is KGHSH, CDR2 LQKENI, per germline.

The rearrangement uses TRBV5-1 and TRBJ2-2; the match to TRBD1 covers 8 bases. CDR3 size: 16 residues. V dropped 6 bases and J dropped 1; count of bases not matched to a gene: 8. CDR1 and CDR2 (germline): SGHRS, YFSETQ. CDR3 protein: CASTVSGGQNTGELFF. Here the CDR3 DNA reads TGCGCCAGCACCGTATCAGGGGGCCAGAACACCGGGGAGCTGTTTTTT. The entire variable domain, with the rest obtained from reference TRBV5-1 and TRBJ2-2, is as follows: KAGVTQTPRYLIKTRGQQVTLSCSPISGHRSVSWYQQTPGQGLQFLFEYFSETQRNKGNFPGRFSGRQFSNSRSEMNVSTLELGDSALYLCASTVSGGQNTGELFFGEGSRLTVL.

In its sample, this clone was seen a few times. CDR3 in DNA: TGTGCCAGCTCACCACTCGGGACAGGGTACCGCGAGCAGTACTTC. Protein sequence: CASSPLGTGYREQYF. The V gene is TRBV18, the J gene TRBJ2-7; TRBD1 aligns across 9 bases. Trimming removed 1 base from V and 6 bases from J; junction bases left unmatched: 7. CDR1 and CDR2 from the germline V gene are KGHSH and LQKENI. There are 15 residues in the CDR3.

The chain uses TRBV19 and TRBJ1-4; D is unclear. V was clipped by 4 bases and J by 4 bases, with 4 bases between them. CDR1 and CDR2 (germline): LNHDA, SQIVND (reference sequence). The CDR3 loop spans 12 amino acids. The CDR3 DNA sequence: TGTGCCAGTAGTAGGAGTAATGAAAAACTGTTTTTT. Its translation is CASSRSNEKLFF.

This clone was seen just once. The chain recombines TRBV3-1 (or the pseudogene TRBV3-2) with TRBJ1-4, with 12 bases lining up with TRBD1. Germline trimming cut 3 bases from V and 8 bases from J; bases unmatched to any gene: 1. The germline V gene has CDR1 LGHDT and CDR2 YNNKEL (reference sequence). CDR3 size: 14 residues. CDR3 sequence reads: CASSHGTGGEKLFF. The CDR3 bases are TGTGCCAGCAGCCACGGGACAGGGGGCGAAAAACTGTTTTTT.

V usage is TRBV28 and J usage is TRBJ1-3, with D uncertain. CDR1 is MDHEN, CDR2 SYDVKM, per germline. The CDR3 consists of 12 residues. V was shortened by 6 bases and J by 8 bases, with 11 bases between the two germline ends. The CDR3 spells CASRQTVDTIYF. The CDR3 coding sequence is TGTGCCAGCAGACAAACAGTCGACACCATATATTTT.

This chain uses TRBV25-1 with TRBJ1-1; D gene ambiguous. Germline V gives CDR1 MGHDK, CDR2 SYGVNS. The CDR3 is 12 amino acids. Trimming cost V 4 bases and J 3 bases, with 6 bases left between them. CDR3 sequence reads: CASSGPYTEAFF. CDR3 in DNA: TGTGCCAGCAGTGGGCCGTACACTGAAGCTTTCTTT.

The genes are TRBV2 and TRBJ1-2, with 9 bases matching TRBD1. CDR3 length: 13 residues. Germline lookup yields CDR1 SNHLY and CDR2 FYNNEI. Trimming cost V 4 bases and J 7 bases; bases outside gene matches: 4. The CDR3 nucleotides read TGTGCCAGCAGTGGGGACAGGGTCGGTGGCTACACCTTC. It is translated as CASSGDRVGGYTF.

The J gene is TRBJ1-2, the V gene TRBV4-3; unclear D gene. The V gene's germline CDR1 is LGHNA and CDR2 YSLEER. CDR3 length equals 15 residues. Between the trimmed V and J ends, which lost 0 bases and 4 bases, there was a span of 12 bases. The CDR3 DNA is TGCGCCAGCAGCCAAGATCGCAGCGGATTCTATGGCTACACCTTC. Protein product: CASSQDRSGFYGYTF.

The chain joins TRBV29-1 to TRBJ1-5; 8 nucleotides line up with TRBD1. J lost 7 bases, V lost 6 bases, and 11 bases had no gene match. The CDR3 length is 14 residues. Looked up from germline, CDR1 is SQVTM and CDR2 is ANQGSEA. This CDR3 is CSVTGQGQEQPQHF. The CDR3, as DNA: TGCAGCGTAACCGGACAGGGCCAGGAGCAGCCCCAGCATTTT.

This chain links TRBV12-3 or TRBV12-4 with TRBJ2-7, with D perhaps matching TRBD2 (5 bases). V dropped 2 bases and J dropped 4 bases, with 9 bases sitting between them. The length of the CDR3 is 13 residues. The CDR3 here is CASSLQSGYEQYF. The CDR3 region has the DNA TGTGCCAGCAGTTTACAAAGCGGTTACGAGCAGTACTTC.

This clone came up a few times. The genes are TRBV24-1 and TRBJ2-3; a weak D match, TRBD2 (7 bases). Germline assignment: CDR1 KGHDR and CDR2 SFDVKD. This CDR3 has 16 amino acids. V was clipped by 4 bases and J by 4 bases, with 17 bases between them. The DNA of the CDR3 is TGTGCCACCAGTGACTGGGGAGGGACACCGGCAGATACGCAGTATTTT. Protein sequence: CATSDWGGTPADTQYF.

The rearrangement links TRBV30 to TRBJ1-5; D is unclear. The CDR3 totals 13 residues. V lost 0 bases, J lost 1 base, and 4 bases lay in between. Germline-derived CDR1 and CDR2 are GTSNPN and SVGIG (reference sequence). This chain's CDR3 is CAWSVQSNQPQHF. In nucleotides, the CDR3 is TGTGCCTGGAGTGTACAGAGCAATCAGCCCCAGCATTTT.

The V gene is TRBV12-3 or TRBV12-4, the J gene TRBJ1-4; D not resolved. The CDR3 has 12 amino acids. The ends were cut back, 6 bases at V and 8 bases at J, with 10 bases in the middle. CDR3 sequence: CASSYGGEKLFF. The CDR3 DNA sequence: TGTGCCAGCAGCTACGGAGGGGAAAAACTGTTTTTT.

The J gene is TRBJ2-3, the V gene TRBV4-2, with TRBD1 identical over 8 bases. Germline trimming cut 1 base from V and 5 bases from J; bases unmatched to any gene: 8. Germline lookup yields CDR1 LGHNA and CDR2 YNFKEQ. The CDR3 is 16 amino acids. Written as DNA, the CDR3 is TGTGCCAGCAGCCAAGGTGGTCAGGGGGCGAGAGATACGCAGTATTTT. Translated, it gives CASSQGGQGARDTQYF.

The chain carries TRBV28 and TRBJ2-6; TRBD1 aligns across 7 bases. V was pared by 6 bases and J by 0 bases, with 5 bases of the junction left unmatched. This CDR3 contains 16 residues. Looked up from germline, CDR1 is MDHEN and CDR2 is SYDVKM. CDR3 sequence: CASRSGQHSGANVLTF. The CDR3 DNA reads as TGTGCCAGCAGGTCGGGACAGCACTCTGGGGCCAACGTCCTGACTTTC.

J is TRBJ1-2 and V is TRBV4-1, with 12 nucleotides matching TRBD1. Germline V gives CDR1 MGHRA, CDR2 YSYEKL. This CDR3 contains 17 residues. J gave up 5 bases and V 3 bases, and 10 bases lay outside the gene matches. The CDR3 DNA is TGCGCCAGCAGCCAGGGACAGGGGGCGGAAGCCCTATATGGCTACACCTTC. Encoded protein: CASSQGQGAEALYGYTF.

The chain recombines TRBV3-1 (or the pseudogene TRBV3-2) with TRBJ1-2, with D uncertain. CDR1 is LGHDT and CDR2 is YNNKEL in the germline V gene (reference sequence). CDR3 length equals 12 residues. The germline V and J ends were trimmed by 1 base and 3 bases, with 3 bases remaining between them. The CDR3 DNA sequence: TGTGCCAGCAGCCAAGCTGACTATGGCTACACCTTC. This sequence encodes CASSQADYGYTF.

CDR3 amino acids: CASSQTVLDGYTF. Written as DNA, the CDR3 is TGTGCCAGCAGCCAGACAGTCCTCGACGGCTACACCTTC. The chain combines TRBV3-1 (or the pseudogene TRBV3-2) with TRBJ1-2, with D possibly matching TRBD1 (5 bases). The CDR3 runs 13 residues. Looked up from germline, CDR1 is LGHDT and CDR2 is YNNKEL (reference sequence). Trimming removed 3 bases from V and 8 bases from J, with 13 bases in between.